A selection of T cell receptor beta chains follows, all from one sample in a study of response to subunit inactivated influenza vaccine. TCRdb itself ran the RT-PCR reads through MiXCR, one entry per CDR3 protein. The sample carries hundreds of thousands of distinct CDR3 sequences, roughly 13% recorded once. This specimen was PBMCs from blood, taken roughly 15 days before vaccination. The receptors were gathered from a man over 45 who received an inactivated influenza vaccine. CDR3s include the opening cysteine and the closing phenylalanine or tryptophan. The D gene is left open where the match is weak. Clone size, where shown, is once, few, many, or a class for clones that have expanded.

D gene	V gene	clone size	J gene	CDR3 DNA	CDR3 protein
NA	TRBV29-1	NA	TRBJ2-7	TGCAGCGTTGGCGGGAGACAGGTTAAGGAGCAGTACTTC	CSVGGRQVKEQYF
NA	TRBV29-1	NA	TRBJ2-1	TGCAGCGTTGTCGTAGACAATGAGCAGTTCTTC	CSVVVDNEQFF
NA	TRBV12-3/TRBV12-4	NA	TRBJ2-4	TGTGCCAGCAGTTTCGTGGGGTTGGTCGACAAAAACATTCAGTACTTC	CASSFVGLVDKNIQYF
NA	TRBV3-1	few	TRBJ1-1	TGTGCCAGCAGCCACTGGGGTCGGATGAACACTGAAGCTTTCTTT	CASSHWGRMNTEAFF
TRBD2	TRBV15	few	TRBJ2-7	TGTGCCACCAGAGTAGCGGGTTCCTACGAGCAGTACTTC	CATRVAGSYEQYF
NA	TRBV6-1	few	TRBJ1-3	TGTGCCAGCAGTAATGGACTTCCAGGGCCCGGAAACACCATATATTTT	CASSNGLPGPGNTIYF
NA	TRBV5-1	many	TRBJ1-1	TGCGCCAGCAGCTTGTTACAGCTGAACACTGAAGCTTTCTTT	CASSLLQLNTEAFF
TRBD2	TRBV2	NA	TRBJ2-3	TGTGCCAGCAGTGAAGCACTAGCGACAGATACGCAGTATTTT	CASSEALATDTQYF
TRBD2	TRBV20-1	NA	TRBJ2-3	TGCAGTGCTAGAGTTGGTAGCGGGAGGGACACAGATACGCAGTATTTT	CSARVGSGRDTDTQYF
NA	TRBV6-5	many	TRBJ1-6	TGTGCCAGCAAGGCAGGAAATTCACCCCTCCACTTT	CASKAGNSPLHF
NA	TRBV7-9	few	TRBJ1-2	TGTGCCAGCAGCTTAGCGTACGGGGGACCTGGCTACACCTTC	CASSLAYGGPGYTF
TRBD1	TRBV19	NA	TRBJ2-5	TGTGCCAGTAGTAGGACAGGAGGCTACGAGACCCAGTACTTC	CASSRTGGYETQYF
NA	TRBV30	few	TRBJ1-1	TGTGCCTGGAGCTACCTGGCGGCGGCTTTCTTT	CAWSYLAAAFF
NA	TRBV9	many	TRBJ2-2	TGTGCCAGCAGCGTAGATACACCAAACACCGGGGAGCTGTTTTTT	CASSVDTPNTGELFF
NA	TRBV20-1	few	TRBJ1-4	TGCAGTGCTAGAGCCGACCTACGGACAGTACGAGGGGAAAAACTGTTTTTT	CSARADLRTVRGEKLFF
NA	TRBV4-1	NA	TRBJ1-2	TGCGCCAGCAGCCAAGTTGCAGGGTCCGGCTACACCTTC	CASSQVAGSGYTF
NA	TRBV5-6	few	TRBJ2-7	TGTGCCAGCAGCTACGGGCCTCTTGGGGAGCAGTACTTC	CASSYGPLGEQYF
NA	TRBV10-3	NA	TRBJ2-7	TGTGCCATCAGCCAACTAGCAGACAACTACGAGCAGTACTTC	CAISQLADNYEQYF
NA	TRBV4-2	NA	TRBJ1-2	TGTGCCAGCAGCCAACCTGGACAGAATCACTACTATGGCTACACCTTC	CASSQPGQNHYYGYTF
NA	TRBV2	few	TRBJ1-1	TGTGCCAGCAGTGATATGACGAGGAACACTGAAGCTTTCTTT	CASSDMTRNTEAFF
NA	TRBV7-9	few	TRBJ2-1	TGTGCCAGCAGCCTGATGAAGGGGAGCGGTGAGCAGTTCTTC	CASSLMKGSGEQFF
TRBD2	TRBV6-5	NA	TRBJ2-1	TGTGCCAGCAGTACTAGCGGGTACAATGAGCAGTTCTTC	CASSTSGYNEQFF
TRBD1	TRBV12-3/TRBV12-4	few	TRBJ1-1	TGTGCCAGCAGTTTGCGGACAGGGGGGACCTTGAACACTGAAGCTTTCTTT	CASSLRTGGTLNTEAFF
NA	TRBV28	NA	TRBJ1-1	TGTGCCAGCAGTCTTCAAACGAACACTGAAGCTTTCTTT	CASSLQTNTEAFF
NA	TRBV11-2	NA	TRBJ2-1	TGTGCCAGCAGCTTAATTACCCCCCCAGGGCTGTTCTACAATGAGCAGTTCTTC	CASSLITPPGLFYNEQFF
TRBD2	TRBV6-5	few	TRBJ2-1	TGTGCCAGCAGTTCACCGGGACTAGTTCCAAATGAGCAGTTCTTC	CASSSPGLVPNEQFF
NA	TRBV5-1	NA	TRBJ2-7	TGCGCCAGCAGCTTAGACCAGGGTCGGTACGAGCAGTACTTC	CASSLDQGRYEQYF
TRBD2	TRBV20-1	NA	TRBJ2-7	TGCAGTGCTAGAGCTGCGCGGGAGAGGTATGAGCAGTACTTC	CSARAARERYEQYF
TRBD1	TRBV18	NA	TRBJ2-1	TGTGCCAGCTCAAAACAGGGGGTTTCGACCGATGAGCAGTTCTTC	CASSKQGVSTDEQFF
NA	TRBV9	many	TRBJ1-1	TGTGCCAGCAGCGTAGGGGGGCGCACTGAAGCTTTCTTT	CASSVGGRTEAFF
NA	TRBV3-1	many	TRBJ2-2	TGTGCCAGCAGCCAATTAGGGTTTACCGGGGAGCTGTTTTTT	CASSQLGFTGELFF
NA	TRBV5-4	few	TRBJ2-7	TGTGCCAGCAGCTTGGGGGAGATGGGCGAGCAGTACTTC	CASSLGEMGEQYF
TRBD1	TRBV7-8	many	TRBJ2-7	TGTGCCAGCAGCTTAGTTGGGACAGTCTCCTACGAGCAGTACTTC	CASSLVGTVSYEQYF
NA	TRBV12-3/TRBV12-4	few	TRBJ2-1	TGTGCCAGCAGTTTAGTTACAGGGAGCAATGAGCAGTTCTTC	CASSLVTGSNEQFF
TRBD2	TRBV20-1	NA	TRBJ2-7	TGCAGTGCTCCCGGGACTAGCGGGAGCTTTGCCTACGAGCAGTACTTC	CSAPGTSGSFAYEQYF
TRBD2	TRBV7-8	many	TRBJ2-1	TGTGCCAGCAGCCCGGGACTAGCGAGGTACAATGAGCAGTTCTTC	CASSPGLARYNEQFF
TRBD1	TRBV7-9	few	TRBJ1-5	TGTGCCAGCAGTTGGACAGGGGATAATCAGCCCCAGCATTTT	CASSWTGDNQPQHF
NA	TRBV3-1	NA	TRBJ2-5	TGTGCCAGCAAACGAGACGGGAGCATGGAAAAGACCCAGTACTTC	CASKRDGSMEKTQYF
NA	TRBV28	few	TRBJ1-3	TGTGCCAGCAGGTCTCCGGACAGACCCTCTGGAAACACCATATATTTT	CASRSPDRPSGNTIYF
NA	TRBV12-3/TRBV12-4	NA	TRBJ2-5	TGTGCCAGCAGCACCCGGGCATATCAAGAGACCCAGTACTTC	CASSTRAYQETQYF
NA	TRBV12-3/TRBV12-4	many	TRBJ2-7	TGTGCCAGCAGTTTAGGGCAGGCCTGGGGCGAGCAGTACTTC	CASSLGQAWGEQYF
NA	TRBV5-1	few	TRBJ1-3	TGCGCCAGCAGCTCCTTGAGGTCCCAGCCCCCGCAAGGAAACACCATATATTTT	CASSSLRSQPPQGNTIYF
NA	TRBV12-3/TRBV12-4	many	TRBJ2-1	TGTGCCAGCAGTTTTGGGAAGAGCGGTTACAATGAGCAGTTCTTC	CASSFGKSGYNEQFF
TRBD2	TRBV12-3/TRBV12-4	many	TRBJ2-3	TGTGCCAGCAGTGCGGGGGGGGGAACAGATACGCAGTATTTT	CASSAGGGTDTQYF
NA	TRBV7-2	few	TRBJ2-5	TGTGCCAGCAGCTTAGCGGGTTTCGGTCCCCAAGAGACCCAGTACTTC	CASSLAGFGPQETQYF
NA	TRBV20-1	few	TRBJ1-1	TGCAGTGCTAGAGATGGGACCACCGGCGCTGAAGCTTTCTTT	CSARDGTTGAEAFF
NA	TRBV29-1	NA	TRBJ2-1	TGCAGCGTTAAGCACAATGAGCAGTTCTTC	CSVKHNEQFF
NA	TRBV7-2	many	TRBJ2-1	TGTGCCAGCAGCTTTTTGTCGAGCTCCTACAATGAGCAGTTCTTC	CASSFLSSSYNEQFF
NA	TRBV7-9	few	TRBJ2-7	TGTGCCAGCAGCCAAATCGGCGCAGGGGTGTACGAGCAGTACTTC	CASSQIGAGVYEQYF
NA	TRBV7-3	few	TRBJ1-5	TGTGCCAGCAGCCTCCTCCCTTGGGACGGTAGCAATCAGCCCCAGCATTTT	CASSLLPWDGSNQPQHF
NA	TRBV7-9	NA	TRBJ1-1	TGTGCCAGCAGCCCCGGAGCATCGAACACTGAAGCTTTCTTT	CASSPGASNTEAFF
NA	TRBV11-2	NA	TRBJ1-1	TGTGCCAGCAGTACAACTTGGAACACTGAAGCTTTCTTT	CASSTTWNTEAFF
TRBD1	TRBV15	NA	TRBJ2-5	TGTGCCACCAGCAGAGGTAGCTCCGGGACAGTTCAAGAGACCCAGTACTTC	CATSRGSSGTVQETQYF